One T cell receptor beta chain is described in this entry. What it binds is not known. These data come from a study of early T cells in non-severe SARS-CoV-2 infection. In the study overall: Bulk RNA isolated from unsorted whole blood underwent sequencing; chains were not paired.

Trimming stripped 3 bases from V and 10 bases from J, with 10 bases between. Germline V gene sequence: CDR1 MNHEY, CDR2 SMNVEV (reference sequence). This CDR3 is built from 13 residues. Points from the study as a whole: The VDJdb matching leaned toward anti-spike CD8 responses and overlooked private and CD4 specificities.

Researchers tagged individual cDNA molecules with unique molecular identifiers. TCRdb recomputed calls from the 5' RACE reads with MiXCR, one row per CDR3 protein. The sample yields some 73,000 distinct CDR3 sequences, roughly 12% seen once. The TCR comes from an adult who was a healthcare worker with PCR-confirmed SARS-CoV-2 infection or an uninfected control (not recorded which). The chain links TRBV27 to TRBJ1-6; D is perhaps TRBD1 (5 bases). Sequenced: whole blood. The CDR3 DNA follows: TGTGCCAGCAGTTTGGGCAGGGACTCACCCCTCCACTTT. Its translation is CASSLGRDSPLHF.